These T cell receptor beta chains were read from a single sample in a study of T cell responses to AZD1222 COVID-19 vaccine. Clones were sequenced by immunoSEQ multiplex PCR, and TCRdb holds only the in-frame ones, with some missing. This sample has 120,000 or so clones; 75% to 85% occur once, and the top ten carry about 25%. This specimen consisted of peripheral blood, obtained 28 days after the second AZD1222 dose. The receptors stem from an adult who received the AZD1222 COVID-19 vaccine. The CDR3 runs from the conserved cysteine through the conserved F or W. The D gene is left open where the match is weak. Only some rows state a clone size, as once, few, many or a class for expanded clones.

>TRBV5-4|TRBJ2-2|-|-
TGTGCCAGCAGCCGGGACCCCGACAGGGAGCTGTTTTTT
CASSRDPDRELFF
>TRBV6-5|TRBJ1-4|-|-
TGTGCCAGCAGTTACTCGATACATACAACTAATGAAAAACTGTTTTTT
CASSYSIHTTNEKLFF
>TRBV19|TRBJ1-5|-|-
TGTGCCAGTAGTATTTTAGGGAGTAATCAGCCCCAGCATTTT
CASSILGSNQPQHF
>TRBV5-6|TRBJ1-3|-|-
TGTGCCAGCAGCCGACCCTCCAGGGCCAGGGGAAACACCATATATTTT
CASSRPSRARGNTIYF
>TRBV2|TRBJ1-1|-|-
TGTGCCAGCTGCACCTTTTTGATGAACACTGAAGCTTTCTTT
CASCTFLMNTEAFF
>TRBV4-3|TRBJ1-2|-|TRBD1
TGCGCCAGCAGCCAAGGGACAGGGGATTACTATGGCTACACCTTC
CASSQGTGDYYGYTF
>TRBV7-2|TRBJ1-5|-|TRBD1
TGTGCCAGCAGCCCCACAGGGGATTCTAATCAGCCCCAGCATTTT
CASSPTGDSNQPQHF
>TRBV6-6|TRBJ1-2|-|-
TGTGCCAGCAGTTACTCACTGGGGAACTATGGCTACACCTTC
CASSYSLGNYGYTF
>TRBV2|TRBJ1-5|-|-
TGTGCCAGCAGCGGCAGCCACCCCCTTTTGGAGCCCCAGCATTTT
CASSGSHPLLEPQHF
>TRBV28|TRBJ1-2|-|-
TGTGCCAGCAGTTTGCGAGGAATAACTAATGGCTACACCTTC
CASSLRGITNGYTF
>TRBV19|TRBJ1-5|-|-
TGTGCCAGTAGACAGCTTAATCAGCCCCAGCATTTT
CASRQLNQPQHF
>TRBV10-2|TRBJ1-2|-|-
TGCGCCAGCACCCCGGGGGGTGGCTACACCTTC
CASTPGGGYTF
>TRBV7-2|TRBJ1-2|-|TRBD1
TGTGCCAGCAGCTTAGCGACAGGGGCTAACTATGGCTACACCTTC
CASSLATGANYGYTF
>TRBV28|TRBJ1-4|-|TRBD1
TGTGCCAGCAGTTCGTGGGACAGGGGGGAGGAAAAACTGTTTTTT
CASSSWDRGEEKLFF
>TRBV5-1|TRBJ1-1|-|TRBD1
TGCGCCAGCAGCTTGGAATTAGCCAGGGGGCGAGCTTTCTTT
CASSLELARGRAFF
>TRBV5-1|TRBJ1-1|-|-
TGCGCCAGCAGCCCCGACAGGAGTCTTACATGGGGTAACACTGAAGCTTTCTTT
CASSPDRSLTWGNTEAFF
>TRBV20-1|TRBJ2-7|few|TRBD1
TGCACCAAGACAGGGTCCCACGAGCAGTACTTC
CTKTGSHEQYF
>TRBV3-1/TRBV3-2|TRBJ1-5|once|-
TGTGCCAGCAGCCAAGAATCCGGGGCTAATCAGCCCCAGCATTTT
CASSQESGANQPQHF
>TRBV7-8|TRBJ1-1|-|TRBD1
TGTGCCAGCAGCCGACAGGGGCATTGGAACACTGAAGCTTTCTTT
CASSRQGHWNTEAFF
>TRBV27|TRBJ2-6|-|TRBD1
TGTGCCAGCGGCCAGGGGGCAGGTGGGGCCAACGTCCTGACTTTC
CASGQGAGGANVLTF
>TRBV10-1|TRBJ1-1|-|-
TGCGCCAGCAGTGTCAGGGAGAAGACTGAAGCTTTCTTT
CASSVREKTEAFF
>TRBV7-2|TRBJ1-5|few|-
TGTGCCAGCAGCTTAGTGGGGGCGTCGGGGCCCCAGCATTTT
CASSLVGASGPQHF
>TRBV6-6|TRBJ2-7|few|TRBD1
TGTGCCAGCAGTACGCGACAGGGGATCGAGCAGTACTTC
CASSTRQGIEQYF
>TRBV4-3|TRBJ1-2|-|-
TGCGCCAGCAGCCAAGATCACCAGGGTTACTATGGCTACACCTTC
CASSQDHQGYYGYTF
>TRBV11-2|TRBJ2-7|once|-
TGTGCCAGCAGCCTCCGGGTGATCCAGGTGGTGGGGGAGCAGTACTTC
CASSLRVIQVVGEQYF
>TRBV7-9|TRBJ1-1|once|-
TGTGCCAGCAGCTTTCTAGGAAGAAACACTGAAGCTTTCTTT
CASSFLGRNTEAFF
>TRBV5-4|TRBJ2-6|-|-
TGTGCCATGCTTTCTGGGGCCAACGTCCTGACTTTC
CAMLSGANVLTF
>TRBV4-3|TRBJ2-3|-|-
TGCGCCAGCAGCTCCCTTCCAGGGTCAGATACGCAGTATTTT
CASSSLPGSDTQYF
>TRBV5-1|TRBJ2-1|-|TRBD1
TGCGCCAGCAGCTTCCGGACAGGACATGAGCAGTTCTTC
CASSFRTGHEQFF
>TRBV3-1/TRBV3-2|TRBJ2-1|-|-
TGTGCCACCGAGCTAGTGGGGGGGGGCAAGGTGCAGTTCTTC
CATELVGGGKVQFF
>TRBV19|TRBJ1-1|once|-
TGTGCCAGTAGTATTGCGGGGTGGGGCAGGGAAAGTTACACTGAAGCTTTCTTT
CASSIAGWGRESYTEAFF
>TRBV3-1/TRBV3-2|TRBJ2-7|-|TRBD1
TGTGCCAGCAGTCGACAGGGGAGTCACGAGCAGTACTTC
CASSRQGSHEQYF
>TRBV6-5|TRBJ1-6|-|-
TGTGCCAGCAGTTACAAGGGTCGAGTTTCACCCCTCCACTTT
CASSYKGRVSPLHF
>TRBV19|TRBJ1-2|-|-
TGTGCCAGCGAGGGGAACTATGGCTACACCTTC
CASEGNYGYTF
>TRBV6-5|TRBJ2-7|once|-
TGTGCTAGCACCCTTGGAGGGGAGAACGAGCAGTACTTC
CASTLGGENEQYF
>TRBV9|TRBJ1-1|-|TRBD1
TGTGCCAGCAGCGCCGACACAACAGGGGCCGCTCGAGCTTTCTTT
CASSADTTGAARAFF
>TRBV18|TRBJ2-7|-|TRBD1
TGTGCCAGCGCCGGGACAGGGGGTCCCTACGAGCAGTACTTC
CASAGTGGPYEQYF
>TRBV30|TRBJ2-5|once|-
TGTGCCTGGAGTGTACAGGGACCCAACCGAGGAACCCAGTACTTC
CAWSVQGPNRGTQYF
>TRBV6-6|TRBJ1-5|-|TRBD1
TGTGCCAGCAGCCTATCCGGGGACAGGGGTTATCAGCCCCAGCATTTT
CASSLSGDRGYQPQHF
>TRBV5-1|TRBJ2-7|-|TRBD1
TGCGCCAGCAGATTATCAGGGACAGGGATCCACGAGCAGTACTTC
CASRLSGTGIHEQYF